The 25 T cell receptor beta chains below all came from one sample that was sequenced in a study of blood T cell repertoires in COVID-19. Clones were read by immunoSEQ multiplex PCR, and TCRdb kept only the in-frame ones, dropping some. The sample shows approximately 190,000 clones, about 88% of them seen only once. The material sequenced was PBMCs or T cells enriched from blood (not recorded which). The source is a woman in her thirties or forties in a cohort exposed to, infected with or recovered from COVID-19 (not recorded which).

This rearrangement joins TRBV27 to TRBJ1-2, with D possibly TRBD1 on 6 matching bases. The CDR3 covers 17 residues. CDR1 is MNHEY and CDR2 is SMNVEV in the germline V gene (reference sequence). The germline V and J ends were trimmed by 10 bases and 3 bases, with 27 bases remaining between them. The CDR3 DNA reads as TGTGCCACCCAGAACAGGGATCAAGCGAAGGGTCACTATGGCTACACCTTC. Protein sequence: CATQNRDQAKGHYGYTF.

The gene calls are TRBV6-6 and TRBJ2-2, with unresolved D. Germline V lookup: CDR1 MNHNY, CDR2 SVGAGI (reference sequence). The CDR3 runs 14 residues. V was cut by 1 base and J by 0 bases, with 3 bases left in between. The CDR3 reads CASSYFANTGELFF. CDR3 DNA: TGTGCCAGCAGTTACTTCGCGAACACCGGGGAGCTGTTTTTT.

This clone was seen more than once but under ten times. The chain joins TRBV7-9 to TRBJ2-5; 7 bases fit TRBD1. Trimming cost V 6 bases and J 5 bases; bases outside gene matches: 12. CDR3 length: 15 residues. Germline V gene data show CDR1 as SEHNR and CDR2 as FQNEAQ (reference sequence). The CDR3 DNA follows: TGTGCCAGCAGTCCCGAGGGGGCATTATGGGAGACCCAGTACTTC. Protein sequence: CASSPEGALWETQYF.

About this clone itself: One end of the junction varies from germline; a read error may be responsible. This chain joins TRBV6-2 or TRBV6-3 and TRBJ1-2, with 8 bases aligning to TRBD1. This CDR3 region has 12 residues. The germline CDR1 and CDR2 sequences are MNHEY and SVGEGT. The CDR3 loop reads CASSYGGDRGFF. DNA of the CDR3: TGTGCCAGCAGTTACGGCGGAGACAGGGGTTTCTTC.

The J gene is TRBJ2-3, the V gene TRBV5-4; D is perhaps TRBD2 (6 bases). In germline, CDR1 is SGHNT, CDR2 YYREEE (reference sequence). The V end lost 9 bases, the J end lost 0 bases, and 17 bases lay between the germline ends. This CDR3 spans 15 amino acids. The CDR3 coding sequence is TGTGCCATGAGAGGGGAGGCAGCCAGCACAGATACGCAGTATTTT. It translates to CAMRGEAASTDTQYF.

The J gene is TRBJ2-2, the V gene TRBV6-5; D uncertain. CDR3 length: 13 residues. CDR1 is MNHEY and CDR2 is SVGAGI in the germline V gene. Between the trimmed V and J ends, which lost 7 bases and 1 base, there was a span of 7 bases. CDR3 in DNA: TGTGCCAGCATGTTGAGGAACACCGGGGAGCTGTTTTTT. This encodes CASMLRNTGELFF.

This rearrangement joins TRBV27 to TRBJ1-1; D is ambiguous. Germline V gene data show CDR1 as MNHEY and CDR2 as SMNVEV (reference sequence). The CDR3 runs 14 residues. V was shortened by 5 bases and J by 4 bases, with 14 bases between the two germline ends. Written as DNA, the CDR3 is TGTGCCAGCAGTCCCAACGTAGTGAGCACTGAAGCTTTCTTT. Its protein is CASSPNVVSTEAFF.

The CDR3: CAISESKGQAPGELFF. In DNA, the CDR3 is TGTGCCATCAGTGAGTCTAAGGGGCAGGCCCCCGGGGAGCTGTTTTTT. V is TRBV10-3 and J is TRBJ2-2, with D tentatively TRBD1 (5 bases). CDR3 length: 16 residues. V was shortened by 0 bases and J by 6 bases, with 14 bases between the two germline ends. From germline, CDR1 is ENHRY and CDR2 SYGVKD.

The genes are TRBV27 and TRBJ1-2; 7 nucleotides line up with TRBD1. The length of the CDR3 is 15 residues. Per germline, CDR1 MNHEY and CDR2 SMNVEV (reference sequence). Trimming cost V 3 bases and J 4 bases; bases outside gene matches: 8. CDR3 nucleotide sequence: TGTGCCAGCAGTTTCACCCCGGGGACAGTCTATGGCTACACCTTC. Translating gives CASSFTPGTVYGYTF.

This clone was seen a handful of times. A junction end diverges from the germline sequence, so it may reflect a read error. The genes are TRBV7-2 and TRBJ2-3; 12 bases line up with TRBD2. The length of the CDR3 is 15 residues. Germline CDR1 is SGHTA and CDR2 is FQGNSA. The CDR3 loop is CASSLAGGNADTQYF. Written as DNA, the CDR3 is TGTGCCAGCAGCCTAGCGGGGGGGAACGCAGATACGCAGTATTTT.

The gene calls are TRBV10-3 and TRBJ2-5, with a possible D match to TRBD1 (6 bases). This CDR3 is 17 amino acids long. V was trimmed by 6 bases and J by 5 bases, leaving 25 bases between them. Germline values: CDR1 ENHRY, CDR2 SYGVKD. CDR3: CAISPGAERSLTETQYF. CDR3 DNA sequence: TGTGCCATCAGCCCAGGGGCCGAGAGGTCGCTCACGGAGACCCAGTACTTC.

V usage is TRBV4-1 and J usage is TRBJ1-4; D is possibly TRBD1 (5 bases). The CDR3 extends over 16 amino acids. Germline V gives CDR1 MGHRA, CDR2 YSYEKL. Trimming pared 4 bases from V and 4 bases from J, leaving 16 bases between. CDR3 sequence reads: CASSPSGRAGNEKLFF. The DNA for the CDR3 is TGCGCCAGCAGCCCCTCCGGCAGGGCAGGTAATGAAAAACTGTTTTTT.

The chain employs TRBV11-2 and TRBJ2-7; 9 bases agree with TRBD2. Trimming removed 4 bases from V and 4 bases from J; junction bases left unmatched: 5. The CDR3 extends over 14 amino acids. Germline V gene data show CDR1 as SGHAT and CDR2 as FQNNGV. Here the CDR3 reads CASSYQREVYEQYF. CDR3 nucleotide sequence: TGTGCCAGCAGCTACCAGCGGGAGGTTTACGAGCAGTACTTC.

The chain has TRBV9 and TRBJ1-2, with 10 positions matching TRBD1. With 0 bases clipped from V and 4 bases from J, the junction kept 3 bases outside the gene matches. CDR3 length: 15 amino acids. The germline V gene encodes CDR1 SGDLS and CDR2 YYNGEE. In DNA form, the CDR3 reads TGTGCCAGCAGCGTAGGGACAGGGGGAGGCTATGGCTACACCTTC. It yields the protein CASSVGTGGGYGYTF.

The CDR3 loop reads CASSIGTGLNEQFF. DNA for the CDR3: TGTGCCAGTAGTATAGGGACAGGGTTGAATGAGCAGTTCTTC. The chain links TRBV19 to TRBJ2-1; 8 bases map to TRBD1. V lost 1 base, J lost 7 bases, and 3 bases stayed unmatched. The CDR3 loop spans 14 amino acids. The V gene's germline CDR1 is LNHDA and CDR2 SQIVND (reference sequence).

In its sample, this clone was seen many times. The chain has TRBV6-4 and TRBJ1-2; 8 bases map to TRBD1. V was pared by 0 bases and J by 10 bases, with 7 bases of the junction left unmatched. Germline lookup yields CDR1 MRHNA and CDR2 SNTAGT. The CDR3 is made up of 14 amino acids. The CDR3 loop is CASSDSNPQGDYTF. The DNA for the CDR3 is TGTGCCAGCAGTGACTCGAATCCACAGGGGGACTACACCTTC.

The chain uses TRBV3-1 (or the pseudogene TRBV3-2) and TRBJ2-7; unclear D gene. The V gene's germline CDR1 is LGHDT and CDR2 YNNKEL (reference sequence). The CDR3 totals 13 residues. V was pared by 4 bases and J by 4 bases, with 11 bases between. The DNA for the CDR3 is TGTGCCAGCAGCCCGCCGACTGGGTACGAGCAGTACTTC. This translates into CASSPPTGYEQYF.

The V gene is TRBV28, the J gene TRBJ1-6, with a tentative D call TRBD1 (6 bases). CDR3 length: 15 amino acids. V gave up 2 bases and J gave up 9 bases, with 14 bases separating them. Looked up from germline, CDR1 is MDHEN and CDR2 is SYDVKM. CDR3 protein: CASSLGTGNLSPLHF. CDR3 nucleotides: TGTGCCAGCAGTTTAGGAACAGGGAACCTTTCACCCCTCCACTTT.

This chain uses TRBV7-6 with TRBJ1-6, with a tentative D call TRBD1 (5 bases). V was cut by 2 bases and J by 7 bases, with 15 bases left in between. Germline V gene data show CDR1 as SGHVS and CDR2 as FNYEAQ. This CDR3 is built from 16 residues. CDR3 sequence (DNA): TGTGCCAGCAGCTTATCCGCGGCCGGGGGAAATTCACCCCTCCACTTT. This encodes CASSLSAAGGNSPLHF.

The chain joins TRBV27 to TRBJ2-3; 7 nucleotides line up with TRBD2. This CDR3 is built from 16 residues. Germline CDR1 and CDR2: MNHEY and SMNVEV (reference sequence). The ends lost 5 bases at V and 0 bases at J; junction bases unmatched: 8. The CDR3 loop reads CASSLLSGASTDTQYF. The CDR3 coding sequence is TGTGCCAGCAGTCTCCTGAGCGGGGCTAGCACAGATACGCAGTATTTT.

The chain uses TRBV19 and TRBJ2-7; 7 bases agree with TRBD1. Per germline, CDR1 LNHDA and CDR2 SQIVND (reference sequence). The CDR3 is 13 amino acids. V trimming: 5 bases; J trimming: 4 bases; junction bases outside the gene matches: 5. In DNA, the CDR3 is TGTGCCAGTAGTGTTAACAGGGGATACGAGCAGTACTTC. Translation: CASSVNRGYEQYF.

This chain links TRBV15 with TRBJ2-2; 10 nucleotides align to TRBD2. Germline CDR1 and CDR2: LNHNV and YYDKDF (reference sequence). The length of the CDR3 is 17 residues. The V and J ends lost 0 bases and 7 bases, in that order; junction bases with no gene match: 8. The CDR3 coding sequence is TGTGCCACCAGCAGAGACCTACTAGCGGGGAGTAACGGGGAGCTGTTTTTT. Protein product: CATSRDLLAGSNGELFF.

Comments on this clone: Distinct nucleotide sequences in the sample also encode this CDR3. The chain links TRBV5-1 to TRBJ1-1, with D possibly being TRBD1 (6 bases). The CDR3 is made up of 13 amino acids. Trimming left V 2 bases short and J 4 bases short, with 9 bases between. Germline V gives CDR1 SGHRS, CDR2 YFSETQ. CDR3 coding DNA: TGCGCCAGCAGCTTTAGGGGGGGCACTGAAGCTTTCTTT. It encodes CASSFRGGTEAFF.

This clone was counted once. The rearrangement links TRBV15 to TRBJ2-7; possibly TRBD2 for D (5 bases). Trimming cost V 3 bases and J 2 bases, with 17 bases left between them. Per germline, CDR1 LNHNV and CDR2 YYDKDF (reference sequence). The CDR3 runs to 16 residues. The chain's CDR3 is CATSSPGGYRPYEQYF. The CDR3 DNA reads as TGTGCCACCAGCAGCCCAGGAGGTTATCGTCCCTACGAGCAGTACTTC.

V and J are TRBV24-1 and TRBJ1-5; 8 bases agree with TRBD1. The CDR3 spans 15 residues. Looked up from germline, CDR1 is KGHDR and CDR2 is SFDVKD. V lost 8 bases, J lost 6 bases, and 11 bases stayed unmatched. CDR3 sequence (DNA): TGTGCCACCATGGATGGACAGGGTTGGGGTCAGCCCCAGCATTTT. Translation: CATMDGQGWGQPQHF.